This TCR beta chain came from a study of identical twins. Study-wide findings and caveats: One should note that invariant MAIT and iNKT cells could partly confound zero-insertion analyses. Rather than following the same donors, the conclusions depended on cross-sectional statistical analysis.

TCRdb redid the calling of the 5' RACE reads with MiXCR, one entry per CDR3 protein. This sample has roughly 720,000 distinct CDR3 sequences, with 15% to 20% found just once. V lost 0 bases, J lost 6 bases, and 13 bases lay in between. Germline lookup yields CDR1 SGHRS and CDR2 YFSETQ. The CDR3 extends over 15 amino acids. For this clonotype: Its antigen is unidentified.

A further study also used this sample, focusing on T cells expressing NK-cell markers.

The J gene is TRBJ2-1, the V gene TRBV5-1, with D hard to call. The origin of this receptor is a woman in her late teens or twenties in good health. Sequencing input: PBMCs. This CDR3 is CASSLGLDPSNEQFF. CDR3 DNA sequence: TGCGCCAGCAGCTTGGGGCTGGACCCGTCCAATGAGCAGTTCTTC.